This T cell receptor beta chain is drawn from a study of T-cell reconstitution after alpha-beta-depleted transplantation in children. Overall study findings and caveats: The study traced high day-60 TCRbeta diversity in some patients to surviving recipient T cells and thymic progenitors.

Germline V gene lookup returns CDR1 SGDLS and CDR2 YYNGEE. V lost 2 bases to trimming and J lost 2 bases, with 7 bases between them. This CDR3 spans 13 amino acids. Unique molecular identifiers were incorporated into the prepared TCRbeta library. TCRdb re-analysed the PCR reads in MiXCR, keeping a single row per CDR3 protein. The repertoire holds more than 100,000 distinct CDR3 sequences, around 23% seen once, with 10% to 13% in the top ten. Judged by abundance, this clonotype is large. Its antigen is currently unknown. The source was PBMCs, mostly from graft donor cells, collected 180 days after TCRalphabeta/CD19-depleted stem cell transplant. The source is a male patient between 2 and 9 years old who had a stem cell transplant for chronic granulomatous disease, so the T cells may come from the graft donor. The chain links TRBV9 to TRBJ1-1; D is undetermined. In DNA, the CDR3 is TGTGCCAGCAGCGTGGACGCAAACACTGAAGCTTTCTTT. It is translated as CASSVDANTEAFF. Full variable domain (outside the CDR3, taken from reference TRBV9 and TRBJ1-1): DSGVTQTPKHLITATGQRVTLRCSPRSGDLSVYWYQQSLDQGLQFLIQYYNGEERAKGNILERFSAQQFPDLHSELNLSSLELGDSALYFCASSVDANTEAFFGQGTRLTVV.